Following are 7 T cell receptor beta chains from one sample sequenced in a study of CXCR3-negative and CXCR3-positive naive CD8 T cells. Study-level findings and limits: TRB CDR3 hydrophobicity was greater in CXCR3-positive naive cells than in CXCR3-negative naive cells.

Researchers prepared the TRB cDNA libraries using 5' RACE with UMI labels. No DNA is given; TCRdb re-called the 5' RACE reads and lists each CDR3 protein once. This sample contains approximately 130,000 distinct CDR3 sequences. These receptors are not linked to any known antigen. Sequenced input: naive CXCR3+ CD8+ T cells from blood. The sample's subset: CD45RO-CCR7+CD27+CD95- naive CD8+ T cells expressing CXCR3 (TNR3+). These receptor sequences come from a human donor in good health. Some clones in this sample may be carry-over from other donors' samples.

The rearrangement uses TRBV20-1 and TRBJ2-2; absent DNA, TCRdb's TRBD1 call cannot be checked. Per germline, CDR1 DFQATT and CDR2 SNEGSKA (reference sequence). The CDR3 has 13 amino acids. Here the CDR3 reads CSADRGDTGELFF.

The V call is TRBV29-1, the J call TRBJ2-1; there is no DNA to check the TCRdb D call of TRBD2. From germline, CDR1 is SQVTM and CDR2 ANQGSEA. The CDR3 totals 14 residues. This CDR3 is CSVEGSGSINEQFF.

The J gene is TRBJ1-6, the V gene TRBV19. The CDR3 extends over 15 amino acids. The germline V gene has CDR1 LNHDA and CDR2 SQIVND (reference sequence). The CDR3 sequence: CASSKDSSYNSPLHF.

This chain joins TRBV28 and TRBJ2-1. This CDR3 contains 14 residues. Germline loops: CDR1 MDHEN, CDR2 SYDVKM. The CDR3 here is CASSLYNPYNEQFF.

The chain is built from TRBV7-9 and TRBJ2-1; the TCRdb call, TRBD2, lacks DNA for checking. Germline CDR1 reads SEHNR; CDR2 reads FQNEAQ (reference sequence). The CDR3 spans 15 residues. The CDR3 region is CASSVLAEAYNEQFF.

The chain carries TRBV15 and TRBJ2-7. From germline, CDR1 is LNHNV and CDR2 YYDKDF (reference sequence). The CDR3 runs 14 residues. The CDR3 here is CATSRDDLSYEQYF.

CDR3 sequence reads: CASRYRPNTEAFF. The rearrangement links TRBV6-2 or TRBV6-3 to TRBJ1-1. This CDR3 has 13 residues. CDR1 is MNHEY and CDR2 is SVGEGT in the germline V gene.